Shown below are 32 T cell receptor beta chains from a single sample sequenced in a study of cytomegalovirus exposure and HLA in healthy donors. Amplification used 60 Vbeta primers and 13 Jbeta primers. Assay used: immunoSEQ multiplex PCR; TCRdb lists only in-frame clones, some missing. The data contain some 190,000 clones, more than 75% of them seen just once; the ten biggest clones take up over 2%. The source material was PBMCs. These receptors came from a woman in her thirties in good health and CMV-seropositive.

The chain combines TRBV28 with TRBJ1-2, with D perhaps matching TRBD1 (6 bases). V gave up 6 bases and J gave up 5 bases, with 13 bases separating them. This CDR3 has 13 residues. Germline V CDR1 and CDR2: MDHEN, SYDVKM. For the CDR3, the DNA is TGTGCCAGCAGCAACAGGGCGGGTTATGGCTACACCTTC. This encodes CASSNRAGYGYTF.

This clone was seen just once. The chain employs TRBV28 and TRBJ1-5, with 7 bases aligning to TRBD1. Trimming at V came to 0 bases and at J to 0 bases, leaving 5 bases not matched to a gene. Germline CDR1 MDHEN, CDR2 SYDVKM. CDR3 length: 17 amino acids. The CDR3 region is CASSLWGGQISNQPQHF. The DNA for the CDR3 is TGTGCCAGCAGTTTATGGGGGGGACAGATTAGCAATCAGCCCCAGCATTTT.

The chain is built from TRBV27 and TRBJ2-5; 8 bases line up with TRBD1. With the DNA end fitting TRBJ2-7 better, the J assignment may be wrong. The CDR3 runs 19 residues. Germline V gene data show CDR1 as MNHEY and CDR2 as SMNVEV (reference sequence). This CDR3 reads CASSFSNGAGGFSSYEQYF. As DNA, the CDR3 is TGTGCCAGCAGTTTCTCCAATGGGGCAGGGGGCTTCAGCTCCTACGAGCAGTACTTC.

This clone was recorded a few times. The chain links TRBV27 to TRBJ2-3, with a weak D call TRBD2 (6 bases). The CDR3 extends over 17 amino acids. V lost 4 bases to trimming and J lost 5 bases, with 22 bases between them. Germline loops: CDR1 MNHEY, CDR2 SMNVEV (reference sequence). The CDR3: CASSSFLLVRRGDTQYF. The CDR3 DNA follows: TGTGCCAGCAGTTCCTTCTTACTAGTAAGGAGGGGAGATACGCAGTATTTT.

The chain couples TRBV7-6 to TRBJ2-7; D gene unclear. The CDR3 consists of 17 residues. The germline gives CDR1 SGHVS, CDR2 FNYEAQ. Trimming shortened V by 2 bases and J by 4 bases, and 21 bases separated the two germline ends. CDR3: CASSLISSQDLPYEQYF. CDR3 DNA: TGTGCCAGCAGCTTAATCTCCAGTCAGGATCTACCTTACGAGCAGTACTTC.

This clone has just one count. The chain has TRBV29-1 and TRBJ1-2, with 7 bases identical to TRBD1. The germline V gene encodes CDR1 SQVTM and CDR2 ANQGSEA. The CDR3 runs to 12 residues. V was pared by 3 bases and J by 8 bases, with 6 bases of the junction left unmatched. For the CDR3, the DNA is TGCAGCGTTGATACAGGGGTAAAAGGCTACACCTTC. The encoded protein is CSVDTGVKGYTF.

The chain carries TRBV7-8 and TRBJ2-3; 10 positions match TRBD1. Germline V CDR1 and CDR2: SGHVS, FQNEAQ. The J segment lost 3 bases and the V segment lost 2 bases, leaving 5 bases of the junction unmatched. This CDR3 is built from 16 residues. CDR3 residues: CASSLMRGQGTDTQYF. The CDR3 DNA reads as TGTGCCAGCAGCTTAATGAGGGGACAGGGGACAGATACGCAGTATTTT.

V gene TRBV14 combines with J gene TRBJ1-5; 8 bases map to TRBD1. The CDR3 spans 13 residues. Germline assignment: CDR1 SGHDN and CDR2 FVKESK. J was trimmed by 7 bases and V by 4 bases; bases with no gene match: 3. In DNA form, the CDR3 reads TGTGCCAGCAGCCGTACAGGGGGACAGCCCCAGCATTTT. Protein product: CASSRTGGQPQHF. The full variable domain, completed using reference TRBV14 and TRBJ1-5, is EAGVTQFPSHSVIEKGQTVTLRCDPISGHDNLYWYRRVMGKEIKFLLHFVKESKQDESGMPNNRFLAERTGGTYSTLKVQPAELEDSGVYFCASSRTGGQPQHFGDGTRLSIL.

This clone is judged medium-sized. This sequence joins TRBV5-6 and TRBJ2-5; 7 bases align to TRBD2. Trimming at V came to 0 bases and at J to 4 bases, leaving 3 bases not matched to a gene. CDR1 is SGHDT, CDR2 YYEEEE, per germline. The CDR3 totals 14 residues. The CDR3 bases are TGTGCCAGCAGCTTGGACTGGGGGGGAGAGACCCAGTACTTC. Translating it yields CASSLDWGGETQYF.

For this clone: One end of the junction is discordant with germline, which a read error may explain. The CDR3 loop is CASSLAQGQGGYGYAF. In DNA, the CDR3 is TGTGCCAGCAGCTTGGCCCAGGGACAGGGTGGCTATGGCTACGCCTTC. V usage is TRBV5-4 and J usage is TRBJ1-2, with 9 nucleotides matching TRBD1. The CDR3 extends over 16 amino acids. Germline V CDR1 and CDR2: SGHNT, YYREEE (reference sequence).

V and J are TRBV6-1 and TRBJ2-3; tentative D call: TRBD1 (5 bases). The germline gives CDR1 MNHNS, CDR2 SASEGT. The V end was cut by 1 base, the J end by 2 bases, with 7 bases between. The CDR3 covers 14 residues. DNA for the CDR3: TGTGCCAGCAGTGAAGGGGGCTCCACAGATACGCAGTATTTT. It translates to CASSEGGSTDTQYF.

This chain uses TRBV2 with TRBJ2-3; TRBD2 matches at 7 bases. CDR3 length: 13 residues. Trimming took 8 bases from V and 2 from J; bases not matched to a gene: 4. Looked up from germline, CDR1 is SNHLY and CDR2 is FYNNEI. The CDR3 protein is CASAGDYTDTQYF. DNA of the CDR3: TGTGCCAGCGCGGGGGACTACACAGATACGCAGTATTTT. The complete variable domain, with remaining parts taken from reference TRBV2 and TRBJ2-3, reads EPEVTQTPSHQVTQMGQEVILRCVPISNHLYFYWYRQILGQKVEFLVSFYNNEISEKSEIFDDQFSVERPDGSNFTLKIRSTKLEDSAMYFCASAGDYTDTQYFGPGTRLTVL.

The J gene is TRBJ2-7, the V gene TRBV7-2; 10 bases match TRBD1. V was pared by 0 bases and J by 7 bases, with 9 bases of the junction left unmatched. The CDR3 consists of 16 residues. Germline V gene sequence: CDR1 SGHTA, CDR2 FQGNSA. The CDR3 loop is CASSLARQGAGGEQYF. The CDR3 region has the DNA TGTGCCAGCAGCTTAGCCAGACAGGGGGCGGGTGGAGAGCAGTACTTC. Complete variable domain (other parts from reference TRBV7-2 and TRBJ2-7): GAGVSQSPSNKVTEKGKDVELRCDPISGHTALYWYRQSLGQGLEFLIYFQGNSAPDKSGLPSDRFSAERTGGSVSTLTIQRTQQEDSAVYLCASSLARQGAGGEQYFGPGTRLTVT.

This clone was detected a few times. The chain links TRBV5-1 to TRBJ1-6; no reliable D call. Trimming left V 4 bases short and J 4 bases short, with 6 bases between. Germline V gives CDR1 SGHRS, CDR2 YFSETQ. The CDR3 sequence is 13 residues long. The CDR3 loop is CASSTIYNSPLHF. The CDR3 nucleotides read TGCGCCAGCAGCACTATTTATAATTCACCCCTCCACTTT.

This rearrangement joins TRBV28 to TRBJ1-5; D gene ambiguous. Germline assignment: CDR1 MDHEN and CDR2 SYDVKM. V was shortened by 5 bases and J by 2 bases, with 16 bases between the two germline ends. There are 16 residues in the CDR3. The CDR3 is CASSPGYRKGNQPQHF. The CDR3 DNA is TGTGCCAGCAGTCCGGGATACCGAAAGGGCAATCAGCCCCAGCATTTT.

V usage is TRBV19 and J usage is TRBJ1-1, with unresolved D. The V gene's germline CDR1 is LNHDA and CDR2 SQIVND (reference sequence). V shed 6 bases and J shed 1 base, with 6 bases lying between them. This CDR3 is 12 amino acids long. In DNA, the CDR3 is TGTGCCAGTAGCTGGCCGAACACTGAAGCTTTCTTT. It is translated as CASSWPNTEAFF.

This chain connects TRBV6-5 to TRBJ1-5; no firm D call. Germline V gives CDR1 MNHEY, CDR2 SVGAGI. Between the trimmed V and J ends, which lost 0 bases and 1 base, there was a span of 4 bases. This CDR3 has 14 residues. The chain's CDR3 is CASSYSRSNQPQHF. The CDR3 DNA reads TGTGCCAGCAGTTACTCCCGGAGCAATCAGCCCCAGCATTTT.

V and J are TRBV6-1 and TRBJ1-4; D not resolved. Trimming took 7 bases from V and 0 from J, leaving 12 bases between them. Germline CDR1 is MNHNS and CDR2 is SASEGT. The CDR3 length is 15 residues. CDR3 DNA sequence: TGTGCCAGCACCCTAGGGAGCCCAACTAATGAAAAACTGTTTTTT. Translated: CASTLGSPTNEKLFF.

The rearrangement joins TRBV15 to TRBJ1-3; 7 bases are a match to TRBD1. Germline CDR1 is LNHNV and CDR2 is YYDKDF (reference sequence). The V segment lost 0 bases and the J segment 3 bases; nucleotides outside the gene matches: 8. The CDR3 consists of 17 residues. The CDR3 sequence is CATSRDLGDRVGNTIYF. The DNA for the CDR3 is TGTGCCACCAGCAGAGATTTGGGTGACAGGGTTGGAAACACCATATATTTT.

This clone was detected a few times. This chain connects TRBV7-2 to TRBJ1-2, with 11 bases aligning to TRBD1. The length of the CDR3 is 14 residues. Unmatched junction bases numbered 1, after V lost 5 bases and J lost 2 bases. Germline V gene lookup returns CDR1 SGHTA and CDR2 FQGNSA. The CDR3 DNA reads TGTGCCAGCAGCGGGGACAGGGGGAACTATGGCTACACCTTC. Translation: CASSGDRGNYGYTF.

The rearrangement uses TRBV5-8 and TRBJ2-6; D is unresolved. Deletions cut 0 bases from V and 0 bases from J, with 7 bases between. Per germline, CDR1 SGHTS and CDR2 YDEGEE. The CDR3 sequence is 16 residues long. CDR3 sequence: CASSLAVLSGANVLTF. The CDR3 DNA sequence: TGTGCCAGCAGCTTGGCCGTTCTCTCTGGGGCCAACGTCCTGACTTTC.

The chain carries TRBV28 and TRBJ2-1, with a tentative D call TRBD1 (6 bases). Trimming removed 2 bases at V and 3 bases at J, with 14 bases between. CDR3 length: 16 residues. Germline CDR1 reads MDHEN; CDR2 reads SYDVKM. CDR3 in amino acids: CASSLPPGAYYNEQFF. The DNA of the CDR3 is TGTGCCAGCAGTTTACCCCCAGGGGCCTACTACAATGAGCAGTTCTTC.

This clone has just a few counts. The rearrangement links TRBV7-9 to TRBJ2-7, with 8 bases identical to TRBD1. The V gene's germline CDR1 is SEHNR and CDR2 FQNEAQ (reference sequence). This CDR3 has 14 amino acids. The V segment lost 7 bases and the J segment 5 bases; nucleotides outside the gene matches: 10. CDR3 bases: TGTGCCAGCACCCGGACAGGGTCGTCGGACGAGCAGTACTTC. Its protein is CASTRTGSSDEQYF.

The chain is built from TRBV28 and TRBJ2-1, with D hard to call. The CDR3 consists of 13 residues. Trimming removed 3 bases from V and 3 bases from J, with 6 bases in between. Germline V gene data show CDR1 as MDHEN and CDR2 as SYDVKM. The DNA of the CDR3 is TGTGCCAGCAGTTTGGGCTTCTACAATGAGCAGTTCTTC. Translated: CASSLGFYNEQFF.

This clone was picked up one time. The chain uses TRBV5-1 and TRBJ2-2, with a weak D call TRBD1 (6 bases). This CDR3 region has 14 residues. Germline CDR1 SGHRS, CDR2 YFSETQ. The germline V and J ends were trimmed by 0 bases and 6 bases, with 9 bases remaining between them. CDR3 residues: CASSLEGVAGELFF. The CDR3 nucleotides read TGCGCCAGCAGCTTGGAGGGGGTAGCCGGGGAGCTGTTTTTT.

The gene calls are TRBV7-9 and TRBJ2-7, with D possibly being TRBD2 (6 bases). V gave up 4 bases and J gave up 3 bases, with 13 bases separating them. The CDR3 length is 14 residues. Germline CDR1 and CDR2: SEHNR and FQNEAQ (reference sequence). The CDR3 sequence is CASSSGLAVYEQYF. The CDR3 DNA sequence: TGTGCCAGCAGCTCGGGATTAGCGGTCTACGAGCAGTACTTC.

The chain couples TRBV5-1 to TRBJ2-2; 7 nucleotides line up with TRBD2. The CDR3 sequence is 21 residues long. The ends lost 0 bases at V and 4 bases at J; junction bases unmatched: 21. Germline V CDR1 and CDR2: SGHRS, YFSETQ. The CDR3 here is CASSLARVQNTGGKTTGELFF. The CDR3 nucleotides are TGCGCCAGCAGCTTGGCCAGGGTACAGAACACCGGGGGGAAGACCACCGGGGAGCTGTTTTTT.

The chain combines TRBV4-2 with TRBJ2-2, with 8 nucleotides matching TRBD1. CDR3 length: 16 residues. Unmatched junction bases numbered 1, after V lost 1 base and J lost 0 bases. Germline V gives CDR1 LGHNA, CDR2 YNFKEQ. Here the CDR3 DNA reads TGTGCCAGCAGCCAAGCAGGGGGCGCGAACACCGGGGAGCTGTTTTTT. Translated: CASSQAGGANTGELFF.

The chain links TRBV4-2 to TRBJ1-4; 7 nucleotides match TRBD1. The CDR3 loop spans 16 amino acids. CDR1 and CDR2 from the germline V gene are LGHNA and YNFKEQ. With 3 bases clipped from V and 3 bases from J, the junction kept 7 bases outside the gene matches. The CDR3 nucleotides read TGTGCCAGCAGCCACGATGACAGGGCTTCTAATGAAAAACTGTTTTTT. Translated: CASSHDDRASNEKLFF.

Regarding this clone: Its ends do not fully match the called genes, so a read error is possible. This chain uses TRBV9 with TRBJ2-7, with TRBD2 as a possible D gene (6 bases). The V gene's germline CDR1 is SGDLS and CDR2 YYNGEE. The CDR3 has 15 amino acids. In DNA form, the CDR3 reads TGTGCCAGCAGCGTCGGGTGGGGGGTCTCCTGCGAGCAGTACTTC. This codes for CASSVGWGVSCEQYF.

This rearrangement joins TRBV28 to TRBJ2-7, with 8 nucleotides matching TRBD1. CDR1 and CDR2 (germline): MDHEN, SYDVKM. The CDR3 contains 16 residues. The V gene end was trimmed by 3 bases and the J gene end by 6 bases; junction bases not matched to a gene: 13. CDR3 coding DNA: TGTGCCAGCAGTTTGTTAGGACAGGGCGGGCGGGGCGAGCAGTACTTC. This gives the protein CASSLLGQGGRGEQYF.

The CDR3 sequence is CASSLDVRGRGDTQYF. In nucleotides, the CDR3 is TGCGCCAGCAGCTTGGATGTCAGGGGGCGGGGAGATACGCAGTATTTT. The chain is built from TRBV5-1 and TRBJ2-3; 8 bases match TRBD1. Germline V lookup: CDR1 SGHRS, CDR2 YFSETQ. This CDR3 has 16 amino acids. The trim removed 0 bases at V and 5 bases at J, leaving 8 bases unmatched.